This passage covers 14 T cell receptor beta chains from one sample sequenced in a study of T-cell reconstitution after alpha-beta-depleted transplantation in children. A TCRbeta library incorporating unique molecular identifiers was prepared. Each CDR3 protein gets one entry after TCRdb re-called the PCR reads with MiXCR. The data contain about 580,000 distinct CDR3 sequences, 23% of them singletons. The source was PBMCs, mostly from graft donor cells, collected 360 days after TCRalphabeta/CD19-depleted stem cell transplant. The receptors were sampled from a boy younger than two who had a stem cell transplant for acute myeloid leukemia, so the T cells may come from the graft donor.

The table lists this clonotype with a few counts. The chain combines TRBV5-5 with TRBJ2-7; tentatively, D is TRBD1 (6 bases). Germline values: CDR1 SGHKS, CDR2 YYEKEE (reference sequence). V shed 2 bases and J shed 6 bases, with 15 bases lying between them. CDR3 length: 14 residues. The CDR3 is CASSFYLTGGEQYV. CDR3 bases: TGTGCCAGCAGCTTCTACTTGACAGGCGGCGAGCAGTACGTC.

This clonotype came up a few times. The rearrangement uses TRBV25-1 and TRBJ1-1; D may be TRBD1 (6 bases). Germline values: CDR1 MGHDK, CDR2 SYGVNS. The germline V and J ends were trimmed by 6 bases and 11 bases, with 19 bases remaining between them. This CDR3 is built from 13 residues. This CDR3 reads CASRPKNREVAFF. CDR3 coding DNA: TGTGCCAGCAGGCCCAAAAACAGGGAAGTTGCTTTCTTT. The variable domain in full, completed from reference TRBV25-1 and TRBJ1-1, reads EADIYQTPRYLVIGTGKKITLECSQTMGHDKMYWYQQDPGMELHLIHYSYGVNSTEKGDLSSESTVSRIRTEHFPLTLESARPSHTSQYLCASRPKNREVAFFGQGTRLTVV.

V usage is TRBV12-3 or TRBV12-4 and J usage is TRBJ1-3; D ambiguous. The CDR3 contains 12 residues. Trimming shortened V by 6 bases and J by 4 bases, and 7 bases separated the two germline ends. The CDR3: CASSEVGNTIYF. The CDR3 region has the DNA TGTGCCAGCAGCGAAGTGGGAAACACCATATATTTT.

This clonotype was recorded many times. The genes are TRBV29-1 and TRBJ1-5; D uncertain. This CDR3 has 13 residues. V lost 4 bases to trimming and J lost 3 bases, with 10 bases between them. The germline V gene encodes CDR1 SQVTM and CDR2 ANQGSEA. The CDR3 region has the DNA TGCAGCGTTGGGAACAGCCCCAATCAGCCCCAGCATTTT. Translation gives CSVGNSPNQPQHF.

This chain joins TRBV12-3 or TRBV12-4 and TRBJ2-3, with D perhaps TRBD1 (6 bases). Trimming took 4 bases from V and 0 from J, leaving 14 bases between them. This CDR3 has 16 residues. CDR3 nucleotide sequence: TGTGCCAGCAGTTCCTCAAACAGGGCGAGCACAGATACGCAGTATTTT. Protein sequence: CASSSSNRASTDTQYF.

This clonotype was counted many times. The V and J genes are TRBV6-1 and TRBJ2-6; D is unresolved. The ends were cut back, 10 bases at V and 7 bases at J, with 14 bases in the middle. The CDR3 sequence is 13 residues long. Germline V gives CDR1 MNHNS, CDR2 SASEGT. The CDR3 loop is CATQAPGANVLTF. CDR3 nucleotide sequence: TGTGCCACCCAGGCCCCAGGAGCCAACGTCCTGACTTTC.

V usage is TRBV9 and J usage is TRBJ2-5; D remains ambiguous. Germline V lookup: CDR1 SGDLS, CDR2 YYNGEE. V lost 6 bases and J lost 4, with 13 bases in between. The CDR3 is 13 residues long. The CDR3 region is CASTRGWGETQYF. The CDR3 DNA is TGTGCCAGCACCCGAGGATGGGGAGAGACCCAGTACTTC.

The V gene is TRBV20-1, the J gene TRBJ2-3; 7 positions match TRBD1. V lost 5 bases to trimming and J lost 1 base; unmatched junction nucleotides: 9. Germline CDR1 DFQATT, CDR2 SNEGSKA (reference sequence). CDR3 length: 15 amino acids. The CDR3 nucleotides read TGCAGTGCTGGGACAGTGAGGGCTGGCACAGATACGCAGTATTTT. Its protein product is CSAGTVRAGTDTQYF.

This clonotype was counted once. CDR3 sequence (DNA): TGTGCCAGCAGCCGGGACAGGGTCGGCTACACCTTC. Translating gives CASSRDRVGYTF. The chain has TRBV6-5 and TRBJ1-2; 9 nucleotides match TRBD1. Germline V gives CDR1 MNHEY, CDR2 SVGAGI. The CDR3 runs 12 residues. Trimming removed 6 bases from V and 8 bases from J; junction bases left unmatched: 4.

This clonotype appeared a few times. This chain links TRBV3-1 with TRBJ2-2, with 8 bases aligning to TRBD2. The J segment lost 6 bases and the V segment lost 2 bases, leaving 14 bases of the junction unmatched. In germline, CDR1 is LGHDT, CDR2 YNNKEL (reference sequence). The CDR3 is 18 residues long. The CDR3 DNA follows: TGTGCCAGCAGCCAATTCCATCCGAACGGGACTAGTGCCGGGGAGCTGTTTTTT. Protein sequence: CASSQFHPNGTSAGELFF.

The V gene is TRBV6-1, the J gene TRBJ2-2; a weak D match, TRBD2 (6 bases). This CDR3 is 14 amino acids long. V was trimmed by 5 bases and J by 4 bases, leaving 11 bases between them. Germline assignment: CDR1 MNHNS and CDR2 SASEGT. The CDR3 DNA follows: TGTGCCAGCAGTAAACCGGGAGTCACCGGGGAGCTGTTTTTT. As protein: CASSKPGVTGELFF.

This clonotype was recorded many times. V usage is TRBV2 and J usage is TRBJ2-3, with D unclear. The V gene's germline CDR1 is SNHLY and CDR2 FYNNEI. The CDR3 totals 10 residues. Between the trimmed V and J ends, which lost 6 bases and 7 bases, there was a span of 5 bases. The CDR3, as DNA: TGTGCCAGCAGAAGCAATACGCAGTATTTT. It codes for CASRSNTQYF.

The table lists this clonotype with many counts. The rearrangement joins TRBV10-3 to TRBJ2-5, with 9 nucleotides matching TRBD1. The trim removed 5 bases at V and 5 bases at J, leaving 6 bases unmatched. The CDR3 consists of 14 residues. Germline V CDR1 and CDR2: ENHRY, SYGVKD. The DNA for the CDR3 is TGTGCCATCAGTACCGGGACAGGGCTCGAGACCCAGTACTTC. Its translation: CAISTGTGLETQYF.

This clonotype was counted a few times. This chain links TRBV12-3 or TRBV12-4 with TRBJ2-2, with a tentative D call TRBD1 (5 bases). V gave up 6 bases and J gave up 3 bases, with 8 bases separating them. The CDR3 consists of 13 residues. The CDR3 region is CASRDSYTGELFF. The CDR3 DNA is TGTGCCAGCAGAGACAGTTACACCGGGGAGCTGTTTTTT.